These 19 T cell receptor beta chains originate from one sample sequenced in a study of Ad26.COV2.S vaccination and SARS-CoV-2 variants. Using immunoSEQ multiplex PCR, the repertoire was profiled, and TCRdb retains in-frame clones only, with some absent. Of roughly 100,000 clones listed, about 78% are singletons. The sample was peripheral blood, taken after recovery from COVID-19. These receptors all stem from a human donor who had recovered from COVID-19.

The rearrangement joins TRBV14 to TRBJ1-5; D is undetermined. Germline loops: CDR1 SGHDN, CDR2 FVKESK. Between the trimmed V and J ends, which lost 2 bases and 1 base, there was a span of 3 bases. This CDR3 is built from 13 residues. The CDR3 sequence is CASSQTSNQPQHF. In DNA form, the CDR3 reads TGTGCCAGCAGCCAAACGAGCAATCAGCCCCAGCATTTT.

The chain employs TRBV30 and TRBJ1-1, with D maybe TRBD1 (6 bases). V dropped 1 base and J dropped 1 base, with 13 bases sitting between them. The CDR3 contains 15 residues. Looked up from germline, CDR1 is GTSNPN and CDR2 is SVGIG (reference sequence). The CDR3 DNA is TGTGCCTGGAGTGCAGGGGTGAGGGGGAACACTGAAGCTTTCTTT. It specifies CAWSAGVRGNTEAFF.

The CDR3 DNA is TGTGCCAGCAGGCCTAGCCGGGACATCCCAGGGCAAGAGACCCAGTACTTC. Its translation: CASRPSRDIPGQETQYF. The genes are TRBV7-6 and TRBJ2-5; weak D call: TRBD1 (6 bases). The CDR3 length is 17 residues. V dropped 6 bases and J dropped 2 bases, with 22 bases sitting between them. Germline V gene sequence: CDR1 SGHVS, CDR2 FNYEAQ.

The rearrangement links TRBV18 to TRBJ1-1; D ambiguous. Trimming cost V 2 bases and J 3 bases, with 10 bases left between them. The CDR3 runs to 14 residues. Germline V gene data show CDR1 as KGHSH and CDR2 as LQKENI. DNA for the CDR3: TGTGCCAGCTCACCATCCGATGAGGACACTGAAGCTTTCTTT. Amino acids: CASSPSDEDTEAFF.

The chain is built from TRBV7-9 and TRBJ1-1; tentative D call: TRBD1 (6 bases). Looked up from germline, CDR1 is SEHNR and CDR2 is FQNEAQ (reference sequence). CDR3 length: 13 amino acids. Deletions cut 5 bases from V and 5 bases from J, with 12 bases between. The CDR3 nucleotides are TGTGCCAGCAGCCCCTCCCAGGGGACTGAAGCTTTCTTT. Protein: CASSPSQGTEAFF.

The chain combines TRBV3-1 (or the pseudogene TRBV3-2) with TRBJ1-3; no clear D. There are 14 residues in the CDR3. Germline lookup yields CDR1 LGHDT and CDR2 YNNKEL (reference sequence). Trimming took 1 base from V and 4 from J, leaving 8 bases between them. DNA of the CDR3: TGTGCCAGCAGCCAAGTTGACGGGGGAAACACCATATATTTT. It yields the protein CASSQVDGGNTIYF.

Regarding this clone: The junction does not match germline at one end; this may be a read error. The same CDR3 also results from other DNA sequences found in this sample. The rearrangement joins TRBV11-3 to TRBJ1-1; D gene uncertain. Looked up from germline, CDR1 is SGHNT and CDR2 is YENEEA. The CDR3 is 16 residues long. CDR3 in amino acids: CASSPKRRALNTEAFF. Written as DNA, the CDR3 is TGTGCCAGCAGCCCGAAGAGGCGGGCCCTGAACACTGAAGCTTTCTTC.

V gene TRBV5-1 combines with J gene TRBJ2-7; possibly TRBD1 for D (6 bases). The length of the CDR3 is 13 residues. Germline V gives CDR1 SGHRS, CDR2 YFSETQ. With 0 bases removed from V and 4 bases from J, the gap between germline ends came to 8 bases. Here the CDR3 reads CASSLGTEYEQYF. The CDR3 coding sequence is TGCGCCAGCAGCTTGGGGACAGAATACGAGCAGTACTTC.

This rearrangement joins TRBV2 to TRBJ2-5; TRBD2 aligns across 9 bases. With V trimmed by 8 bases and J by 2 bases, 3 bases remained unmatched. CDR1 is SNHLY and CDR2 is FYNNEI in the germline V gene. This CDR3 contains 13 residues. The CDR3 nucleotides read TGTGCCAGCTTGAGCGGGGGGCAAGAGACCCAGTACTTC. This translates into CASLSGGQETQYF. Supplemented by reference TRBV2 and TRBJ2-5, the full variable domain reads EPEVTQTPSHQVTQMGQEVILRCVPISNHLYFYWYRQILGQKVEFLVSFYNNEISEKSEIFDDQFSVERPDGSNFTLKIRSTKLEDSAMYFCASLSGGQETQYFGPGTRLLVL.

The chain uses TRBV28 and TRBJ2-3; D gene unclear. Trimming cost V 2 bases and J 5 bases, with 17 bases left between them. Germline V gene lookup returns CDR1 MDHEN and CDR2 SYDVKM. CDR3 length equals 16 residues. The CDR3 is CASSLERFRAKDTQYF. The DNA for the CDR3 is TGTGCCAGCAGTTTAGAACGGTTTAGGGCAAAAGATACGCAGTATTTT.

This clone came up once. The rearrangement uses TRBV30 and TRBJ2-1; D possibly corresponds to TRBD2 (6 bases). The CDR3 runs 15 residues. Germline V gene sequence: CDR1 GTSNPN, CDR2 SVGIG (reference sequence). The V and J ends lost 3 bases and 3 bases respectively, with 15 bases between them. The CDR3 region has the DNA TGTGCCTGGAGGGAGGAAGCGGGCCTCTACAATGAGCAGTTCTTC. This encodes CAWREEAGLYNEQFF. Variable domain in full (rest from reference TRBV30 and TRBJ2-1): SQTIHQWPATLVQPVGSPLSLECTVEGTSNPNLYWYRQAAGRGLQLLFYSVGIGQISSEVPQNLSASRPQDRQFILSSKKLLLSDSGFYLCAWREEAGLYNEQFFGPGTRLTVL.

The CDR3 DNA follows: TGTGCCAGCAGCTTCGGGGGGGCTGGAGAGCAGTTCTTC. Protein product: CASSFGGAGEQFF. The chain joins TRBV7-9 to TRBJ2-1; 8 nucleotides match TRBD2. Germline CDR1 is SEHNR and CDR2 is FQNEAQ (reference sequence). J lost 10 bases, V lost 3 bases, and 5 bases had no gene match. The CDR3 loop spans 13 amino acids. Combining the CDR3 with reference TRBV7-9 and TRBJ2-1 gives the whole variable domain DTGVSQNPRHKITKRGQNVTFRCDPISEHNRLYWYRQTLGQGPEFLTYFQNEAQLEKSRLLSDRFSAERPKGSFSTLEIQRTEQGDSAMYLCASSFGGAGEQFFGPGTRLTVL.

The chain combines TRBV18 with TRBJ1-1; D might be TRBD1 (5 bases). The CDR3 length is 13 residues. Trimming left V 6 bases short and J 4 bases short, with 12 bases between. Germline CDR1 and CDR2: KGHSH and LQKENI. The CDR3 region is CASSKGVTTEAFF. The CDR3 nucleotides are TGTGCCAGCTCGAAAGGGGTTACCACTGAAGCTTTCTTT.

J is TRBJ2-7 and V is TRBV11-3; D unresolved. V dropped 3 bases and J dropped 5 bases, with 11 bases sitting between them. The CDR3 covers 13 residues. The germline V gene encodes CDR1 SGHNT and CDR2 YENEEA. CDR3 sequence reads: CASSLSGSHEQYF. For the CDR3, the DNA is TGTGCCAGCAGCTTGTCCGGGTCCCACGAGCAGTACTTC.

The chain links TRBV5-4 to TRBJ2-7, with no clear D. This CDR3 comprises 13 residues. The V gene lost 2 bases and the J gene lost 0 bases, with 6 bases spanning the gap. Germline CDR1 and CDR2: SGHNT and YYREEE (reference sequence). The CDR3 here is CASSFGSSYEQYF. The DNA of the CDR3 is TGTGCCAGCAGCTTCGGCTCCTCCTACGAGCAGTACTTC.

CDR3 protein: CASSVSYREPSYEQYF. The CDR3 region has the DNA TGTGCCAGCAGTGTTAGCTACCGGGAGCCTTCGTACGAGCAGTACTTC. This sequence joins TRBV6-1 and TRBJ2-7; D might be TRBD2 (6 bases). V shed 4 bases and J shed 4 bases, with 20 bases lying between them. CDR1 MNHNS and CDR2 SASEGT come from the germline V gene. The CDR3 loop spans 16 amino acids.

This clone was detected only a few times. The chain employs TRBV2 and TRBJ1-2, with 9 bases lining up with TRBD1. CDR1 SNHLY and CDR2 FYNNEI come from the germline V gene. V dropped 6 bases and J dropped 4; count of bases not matched to a gene: 6. The CDR3 loop spans 14 amino acids. CDR3 in amino acids: CASRTGQGGYGYTF. In DNA form, the CDR3 reads TGTGCCAGCAGGACGGGACAGGGAGGCTATGGCTACACCTTC.

The chain employs TRBV15 and TRBJ2-2; 7 bases map to TRBD1. Germline assignment: CDR1 LNHNV and CDR2 YYDKDF (reference sequence). Unmatched junction bases numbered 3, after V lost 1 base and J lost 4 bases. The length of the CDR3 is 15 residues. DNA of the CDR3: TGTGCCACCAGCAGAGGAACAGGGGCCACCGGGGAGCTGTTTTTT. This codes for CATSRGTGATGELFF.

This clone came up a few times. The chain is built from TRBV5-4 and TRBJ1-2; D unclear. Germline V CDR1 and CDR2: SGHNT, YYREEE (reference sequence). The CDR3 has 12 amino acids. V was trimmed by 0 bases and J by 5 bases, leaving 5 bases between them. CDR3 in amino acids: CASSLGRYGYTF. For the CDR3, the DNA is TGTGCCAGCAGCTTGGGACGGTATGGCTACACCTTC. The variable domain in full, completed from reference TRBV5-4 and TRBJ1-2, reads ETGVTQSPTHLIKTRGQQVTLRCSSQSGHNTVSWYQQALGQGPQFIFQYYREEENGRGNFPPRFSGLQFPNYSSELNVNALELDDSALYLCASSLGRYGYTFGSGTRLTVV.